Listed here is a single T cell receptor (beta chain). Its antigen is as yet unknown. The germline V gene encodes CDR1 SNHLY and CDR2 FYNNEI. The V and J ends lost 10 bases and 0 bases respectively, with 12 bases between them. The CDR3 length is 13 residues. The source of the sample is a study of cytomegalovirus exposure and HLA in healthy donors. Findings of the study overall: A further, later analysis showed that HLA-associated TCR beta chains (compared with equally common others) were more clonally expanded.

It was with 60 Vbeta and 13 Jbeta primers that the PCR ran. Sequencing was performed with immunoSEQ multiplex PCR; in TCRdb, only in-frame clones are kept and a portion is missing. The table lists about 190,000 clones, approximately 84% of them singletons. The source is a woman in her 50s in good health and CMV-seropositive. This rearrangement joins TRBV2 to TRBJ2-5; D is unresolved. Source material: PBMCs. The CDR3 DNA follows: TGTGCCACAAACAGTCGAAACCAAGAGACCCAGTACTTC. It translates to CATNSRNQETQYF.